The clone carrying this TCR beta chain showed up many times. This sample was taken from a study of T cells in Graves' hyperthyroidism and ophthalmopathy. The CDR3 has 13 amino acids. V was pared by 11 bases and J by 2 bases, with 13 bases between. Looked up from germline, CDR1 is SGHVS and CDR2 is FQNEAQ. Amplification of TCR beta CDR3 regions used RNA as the template. The study used the HTBI primer set for a first-round RT-PCR of the TCR CDR3. TCRdb reprocessed the multiplex PCR reads via MiXCR and lists one record per CDR3 protein. The sample records approximately 400,000 distinct CDR3 sequences, more than 12% being singletons.

The source of this sequence is a woman in her thirties with Graves' ophthalmopathy. Material: blood. The genes are TRBV7-8 and TRBJ1-3; D possibly corresponds to TRBD1 (5 bases). CDR3 amino acids: CASGRGAGNTIYF. The CDR3 bases are TGTGCCTCTGGGAGGGGCGCTGGAAACACCATATATTTT. Looking up the rest from reference TRBV7-8 and TRBJ1-3 gives the full variable domain: GAGVSQSPRYKVAKRGQDVALRCDPISGHVSLFWYQQALGQGPEFLTYFQNEAQLDKSGLPSDRFFAERPEGSVSTLKIQRTQQEDSAVYLCASGRGAGNTIYFGEGSWLTVV.